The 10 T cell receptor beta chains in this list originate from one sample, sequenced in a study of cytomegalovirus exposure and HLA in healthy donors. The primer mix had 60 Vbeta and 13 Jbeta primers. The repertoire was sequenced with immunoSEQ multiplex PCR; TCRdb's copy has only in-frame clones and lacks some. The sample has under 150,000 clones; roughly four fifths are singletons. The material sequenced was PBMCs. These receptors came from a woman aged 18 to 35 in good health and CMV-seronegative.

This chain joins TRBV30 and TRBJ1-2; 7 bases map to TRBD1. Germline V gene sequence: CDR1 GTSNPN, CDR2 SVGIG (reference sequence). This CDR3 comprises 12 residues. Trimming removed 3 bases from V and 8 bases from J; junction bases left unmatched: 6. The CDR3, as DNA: TGTGCCTGGAGGACAGGGATTCGAGGCTACACCTTC. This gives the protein CAWRTGIRGYTF.

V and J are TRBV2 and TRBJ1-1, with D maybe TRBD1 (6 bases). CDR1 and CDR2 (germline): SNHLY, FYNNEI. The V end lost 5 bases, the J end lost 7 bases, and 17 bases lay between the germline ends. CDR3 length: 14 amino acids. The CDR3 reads CASSPPTGLGEAFF. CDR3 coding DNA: TGTGCCAGCAGTCCCCCAACAGGGCTCGGTGAAGCTTTCTTT.

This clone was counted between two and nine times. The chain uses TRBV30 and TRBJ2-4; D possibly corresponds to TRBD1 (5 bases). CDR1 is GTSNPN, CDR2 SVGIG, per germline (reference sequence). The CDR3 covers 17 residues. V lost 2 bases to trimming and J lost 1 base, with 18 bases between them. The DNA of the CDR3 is TGTGCCTGGAGTAACTTTCCCCAGGGTGAGGCCAAAAACATTCAGTACTTC. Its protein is CAWSNFPQGEAKNIQYF.

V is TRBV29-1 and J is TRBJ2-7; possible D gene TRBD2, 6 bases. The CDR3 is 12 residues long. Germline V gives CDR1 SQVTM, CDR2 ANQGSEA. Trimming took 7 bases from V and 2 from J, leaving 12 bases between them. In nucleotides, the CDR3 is TGCAGCGCCTTTAGCGGAACCTACGAGCAGTACTTC. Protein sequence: CSAFSGTYEQYF.

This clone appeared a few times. The CDR3 spells CASSSQGGDNSPLHF. In DNA, the CDR3 is TGTGCCAGCAGCTCCCAGGGGGGAGATAATTCACCCCTCCACTTT. The chain joins TRBV7-3 to TRBJ1-6; 7 nucleotides match TRBD1. V gave up 4 bases and J gave up 5 bases; unmatched junction bases: 5. CDR3 size: 15 residues. CDR1 and CDR2 from the germline V gene are SGHTA and FQGTGA. Complete variable domain (other parts from reference TRBV7-3 and TRBJ1-6): GAGVSQTPSNKVTEKGKYVELRCDPISGHTALYWYRQSLGQGPEFLIYFQGTGAADDSGLPNDRFFAVRPEGSVSTLKIQRTERGDSAVYLCASSSQGGDNSPLHFGNGTRLTVT.

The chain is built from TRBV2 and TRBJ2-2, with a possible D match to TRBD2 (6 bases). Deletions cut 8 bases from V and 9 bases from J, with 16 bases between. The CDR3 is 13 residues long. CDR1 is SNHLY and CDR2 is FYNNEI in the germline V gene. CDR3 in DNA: TGTGCCAGCGGGCGGCAGGGAGGTCGGGAGCTGTTTTTT. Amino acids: CASGRQGGRELFF.

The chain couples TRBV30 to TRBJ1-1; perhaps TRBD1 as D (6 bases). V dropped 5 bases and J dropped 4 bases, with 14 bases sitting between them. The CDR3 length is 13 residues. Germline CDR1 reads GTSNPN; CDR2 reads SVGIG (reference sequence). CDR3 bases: TGTGCCTGGTCCCAGGGGAAGGTCACTGAAGCTTTCTTT. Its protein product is CAWSQGKVTEAFF.

The CDR3 nucleotides read TGTGCCAGCATTTTTACGGGGAATAGCAATCAGCCCCAGCATTTT. The encoded protein is CASIFTGNSNQPQHF. The V and J genes are TRBV6-1 and TRBJ1-5; D is undetermined. CDR1 MNHNS and CDR2 SASEGT come from the germline V gene. V was pared by 7 bases and J by 0 bases, with 13 bases between. The CDR3 loop spans 15 amino acids.

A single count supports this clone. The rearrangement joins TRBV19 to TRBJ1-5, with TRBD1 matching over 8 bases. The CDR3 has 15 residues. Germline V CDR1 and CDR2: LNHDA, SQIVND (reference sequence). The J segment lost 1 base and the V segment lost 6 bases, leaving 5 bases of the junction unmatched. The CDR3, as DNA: TGTGCCAGTAGGCCACAGGGGGGCAGCAATCAGCCCCAGCATTTT. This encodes CASRPQGGSNQPQHF.

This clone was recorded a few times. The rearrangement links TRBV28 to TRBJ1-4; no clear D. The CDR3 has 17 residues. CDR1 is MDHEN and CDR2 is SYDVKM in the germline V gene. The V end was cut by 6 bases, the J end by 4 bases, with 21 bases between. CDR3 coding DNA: TGTGCCAGCAGGACTACATGGACCCAGGAAATTAATGAAAAACTGTTTTTT. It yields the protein CASRTTWTQEINEKLFF.